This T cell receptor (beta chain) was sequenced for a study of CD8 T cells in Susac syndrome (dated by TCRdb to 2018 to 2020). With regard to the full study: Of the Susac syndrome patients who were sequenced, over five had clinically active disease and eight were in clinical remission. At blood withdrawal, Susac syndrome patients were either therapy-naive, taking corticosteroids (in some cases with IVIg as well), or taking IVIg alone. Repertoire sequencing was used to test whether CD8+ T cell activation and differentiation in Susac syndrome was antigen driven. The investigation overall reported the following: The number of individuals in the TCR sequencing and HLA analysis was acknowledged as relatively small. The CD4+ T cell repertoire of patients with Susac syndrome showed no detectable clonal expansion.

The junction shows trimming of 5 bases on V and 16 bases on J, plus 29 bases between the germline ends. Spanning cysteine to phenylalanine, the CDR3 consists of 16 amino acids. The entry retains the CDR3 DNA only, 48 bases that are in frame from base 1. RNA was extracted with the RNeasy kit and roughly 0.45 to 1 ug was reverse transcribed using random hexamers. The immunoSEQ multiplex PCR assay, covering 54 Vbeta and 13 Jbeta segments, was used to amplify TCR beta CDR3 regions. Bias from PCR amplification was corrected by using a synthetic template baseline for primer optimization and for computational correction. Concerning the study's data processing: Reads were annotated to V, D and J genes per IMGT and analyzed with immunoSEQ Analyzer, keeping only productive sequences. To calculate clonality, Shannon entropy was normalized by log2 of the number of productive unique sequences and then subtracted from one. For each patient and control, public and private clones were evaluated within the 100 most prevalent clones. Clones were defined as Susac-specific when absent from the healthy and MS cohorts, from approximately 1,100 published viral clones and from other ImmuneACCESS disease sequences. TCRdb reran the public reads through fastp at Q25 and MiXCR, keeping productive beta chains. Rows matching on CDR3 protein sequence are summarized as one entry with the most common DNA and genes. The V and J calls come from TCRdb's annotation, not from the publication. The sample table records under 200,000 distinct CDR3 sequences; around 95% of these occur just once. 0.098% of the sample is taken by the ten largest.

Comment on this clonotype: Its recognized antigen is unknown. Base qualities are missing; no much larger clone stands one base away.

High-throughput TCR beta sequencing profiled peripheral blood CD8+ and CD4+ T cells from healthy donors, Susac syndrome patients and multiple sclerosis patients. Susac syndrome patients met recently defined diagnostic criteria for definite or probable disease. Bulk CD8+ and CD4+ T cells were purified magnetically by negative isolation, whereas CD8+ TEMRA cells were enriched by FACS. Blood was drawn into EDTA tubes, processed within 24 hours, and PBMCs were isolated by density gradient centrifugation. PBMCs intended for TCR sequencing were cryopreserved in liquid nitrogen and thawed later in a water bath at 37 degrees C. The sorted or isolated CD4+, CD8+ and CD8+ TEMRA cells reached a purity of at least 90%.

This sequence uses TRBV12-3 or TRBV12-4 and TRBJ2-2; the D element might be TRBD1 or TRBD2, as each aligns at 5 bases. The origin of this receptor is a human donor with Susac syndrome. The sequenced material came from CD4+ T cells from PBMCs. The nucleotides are TGTGCCAGCAGTCCCGGGGTCCGGAAGGACACCGGGGAATCGTTTTTT. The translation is CASSPGVRKDTGESFF.